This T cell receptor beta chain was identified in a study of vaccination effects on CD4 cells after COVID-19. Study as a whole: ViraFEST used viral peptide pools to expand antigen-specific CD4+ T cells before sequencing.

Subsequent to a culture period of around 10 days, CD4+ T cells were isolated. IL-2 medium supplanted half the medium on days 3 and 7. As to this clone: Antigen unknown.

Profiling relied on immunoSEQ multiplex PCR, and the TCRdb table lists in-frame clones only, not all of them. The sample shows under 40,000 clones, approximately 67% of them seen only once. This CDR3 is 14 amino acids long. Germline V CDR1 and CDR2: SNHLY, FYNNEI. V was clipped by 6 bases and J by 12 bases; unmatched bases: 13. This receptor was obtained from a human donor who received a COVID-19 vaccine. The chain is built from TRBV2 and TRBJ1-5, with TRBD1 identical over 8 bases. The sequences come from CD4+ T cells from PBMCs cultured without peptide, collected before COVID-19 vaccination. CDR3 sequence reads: CASRDRATDQGQHF. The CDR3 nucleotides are TGTGCCAGCAGGGACAGGGCCACGGATCAGGGCCAGCATTTT.